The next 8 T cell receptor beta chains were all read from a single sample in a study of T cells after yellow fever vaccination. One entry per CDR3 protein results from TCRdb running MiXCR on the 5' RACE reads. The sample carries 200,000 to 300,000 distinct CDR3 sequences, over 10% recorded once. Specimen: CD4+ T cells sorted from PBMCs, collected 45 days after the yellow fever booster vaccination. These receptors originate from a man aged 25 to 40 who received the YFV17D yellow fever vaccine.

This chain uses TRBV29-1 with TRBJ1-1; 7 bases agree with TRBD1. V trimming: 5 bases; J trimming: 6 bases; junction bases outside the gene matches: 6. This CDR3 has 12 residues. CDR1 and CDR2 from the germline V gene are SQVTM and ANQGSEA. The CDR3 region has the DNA TGCAGCGTTATACAGGGGATCGCTGAAGCTTTCTTT. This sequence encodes CSVIQGIAEAFF.

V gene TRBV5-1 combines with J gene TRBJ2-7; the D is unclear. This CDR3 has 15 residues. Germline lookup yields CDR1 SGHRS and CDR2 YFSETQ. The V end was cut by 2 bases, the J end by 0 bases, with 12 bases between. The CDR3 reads CASSFASTPSYEQYF. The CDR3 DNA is TGCGCCAGCAGCTTCGCTTCAACTCCCTCCTACGAGCAGTACTTC.

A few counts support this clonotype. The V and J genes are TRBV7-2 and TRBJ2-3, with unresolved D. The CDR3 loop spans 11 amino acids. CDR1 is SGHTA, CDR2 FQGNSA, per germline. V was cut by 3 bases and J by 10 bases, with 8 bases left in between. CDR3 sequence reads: CASSFPGPQYF. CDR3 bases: TGTGCCAGCAGCTTCCCTGGACCGCAGTATTTT.

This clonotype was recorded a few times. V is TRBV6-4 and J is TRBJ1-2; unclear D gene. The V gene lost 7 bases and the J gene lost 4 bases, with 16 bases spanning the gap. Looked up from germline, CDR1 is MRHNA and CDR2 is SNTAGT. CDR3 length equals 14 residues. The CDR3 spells CASTPEAGSYGYTF. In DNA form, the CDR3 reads TGTGCCAGCACCCCCGAGGCGGGGAGCTATGGCTACACCTTC.

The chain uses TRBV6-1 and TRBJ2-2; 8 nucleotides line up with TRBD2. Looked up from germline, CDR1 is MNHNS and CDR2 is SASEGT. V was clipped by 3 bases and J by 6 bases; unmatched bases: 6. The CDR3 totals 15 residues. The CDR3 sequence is CASSDEAGVSGELFF. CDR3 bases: TGTGCCAGCAGTGATGAAGCGGGAGTGTCCGGGGAGCTGTTTTTT.

The CDR3 DNA is TGTGCCAGCAAGACGTCAGGGAACACCGGGGAGCTGTTTTTT. As protein: CASKTSGNTGELFF. The V gene is TRBV7-3, the J gene TRBJ2-2; D gene ambiguous. V lost 7 bases and J lost 1, with 10 bases in between. Germline V gene lookup returns CDR1 SGHTA and CDR2 FQGTGA. The CDR3 runs to 14 residues.

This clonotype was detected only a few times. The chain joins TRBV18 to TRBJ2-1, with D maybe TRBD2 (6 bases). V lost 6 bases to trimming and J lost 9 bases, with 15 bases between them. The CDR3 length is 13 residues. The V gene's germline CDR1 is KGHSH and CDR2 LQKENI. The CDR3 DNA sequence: TGTGCCAGCTCTCCTACTAGCTTGAGTGAGCAGTTCTTC. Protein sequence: CASSPTSLSEQFF.

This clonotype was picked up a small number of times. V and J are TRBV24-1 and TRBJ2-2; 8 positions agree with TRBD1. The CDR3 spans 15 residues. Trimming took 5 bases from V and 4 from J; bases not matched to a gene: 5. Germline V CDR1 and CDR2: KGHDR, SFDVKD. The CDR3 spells CATSGAQGATGELFF. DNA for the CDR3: TGTGCCACCAGTGGTGCCCAGGGGGCCACCGGGGAGCTGTTTTTT.